These 20 T cell receptor beta chains were all obtained from the same sample, sequenced in a study of blood T cells in healthy people across ages. The use of a sample-barcoded 5' primer and a J-beta primer mix characterized a second PCR of roughly 7 to 11 cycles. TCRdb called the 5' RACE reads again in MiXCR, with one record for every CDR3 protein. Counted here are about 1.6 million distinct CDR3 sequences, 30% to 40% occurring once; the ten biggest clones make up around 10%. The sequencing sample was made of blood. These receptors originate from a woman in her twenties or thirties in good health.

CDR3 loop: CASSYTDREVCQPQHF. In DNA form, the CDR3 reads TGTGCCAGCAGTTACACTGACAGGGAGGTGTGTCAGCCCCAGCATTTT. This rearrangement joins TRBV6-5 to TRBJ1-5; 7 bases fit TRBD1. With 2 bases clipped from V and 6 bases from J, the junction kept 10 bases outside the gene matches. Germline-derived CDR1 and CDR2 are MNHEY and SVGAGI. The CDR3 consists of 16 residues.

This clonotype was found once. The chain combines TRBV5-1 with TRBJ1-1; D is unresolved. CDR1 is SGHRS, CDR2 YFSETQ, per germline. V was clipped by 2 bases and J by 1 base, with 12 bases between them. The CDR3 consists of 15 residues. The CDR3 nucleotides are TGCGCCAGCAGCTTATCCGGGATGGGGAACACTGAAGCTTTCTTT. Translated: CASSLSGMGNTEAFF. Based on the CDR3 plus reference TRBV5-1 and TRBJ1-1, the full variable domain is KAGVTQTPRYLIKTRGQQVTLSCSPISGHRSVSWYQQTPGQGLQFLFEYFSETQRNKGNFPGRFSGRQFSNSRSEMNVSTLELGDSALYLCASSLSGMGNTEAFFGQGTRLTVV.

This clonotype came up a few times. V is TRBV15 and J is TRBJ1-5; D not certain. The V end lost 0 bases, the J end lost 5 bases, and 5 bases lay between the germline ends. Per the germline V gene, CDR1 is LNHNV and CDR2 is YYDKDF (reference sequence). This CDR3 region has 13 residues. The CDR3 is CATSRDGDQPQHF. The CDR3 DNA follows: TGTGCCACCAGCAGAGATGGAGATCAGCCCCAGCATTTT.

The CDR3 sequence is CASSATPSRNEQFF. The CDR3 nucleotides are TGTGCCAGCAGTGCGACTCCTTCACGCAATGAGCAGTTCTTC. V gene TRBV2 combines with J gene TRBJ2-1; D not certain. The CDR3 spans 14 residues. The germline gives CDR1 SNHLY, CDR2 FYNNEI. V lost 4 bases and J 6 bases, leaving 13 bases between the germline ends.

The J gene is TRBJ2-7, the V gene TRBV20-1; D possibly corresponds to TRBD1 (5 bases). In germline, CDR1 is DFQATT, CDR2 SNEGSKA (reference sequence). CDR3 length equals 14 residues. The V and J ends lost 3 bases and 7 bases respectively, with 19 bases between them. CDR3 in amino acids: CSASPGPPSKEQYF. The CDR3 nucleotides are TGCAGTGCTAGTCCAGGGCCTCCTTCAAAAGAGCAGTACTTC.

The chain employs TRBV6-6 and TRBJ2-7; D might be TRBD1 or TRBD2, each matching 6 bases. Germline CDR1 MNHNY, CDR2 SVGAGI (reference sequence). V lost 6 bases and J lost 0, with 12 bases in between. The CDR3 length is 14 residues. The CDR3: CASRGGIGSYEQYF. CDR3 sequence (DNA): TGTGCCAGCAGGGGGGGCATAGGCTCCTACGAGCAGTACTTC.

This clonotype has more than one count but fewer than ten. J is TRBJ2-7 and V is TRBV28, with D perhaps TRBD2 (6 bases). The CDR3 has 14 residues. Trimming shortened V by 7 bases and J by 2 bases, and 15 bases separated the two germline ends. Germline CDR1 MDHEN, CDR2 SYDVKM. The CDR3 DNA is TGTGCCAGCACCCTACCGGGAGCTGCCTACGAGCAGTACTTC. It codes for CASTLPGAAYEQYF.

There are many counts of this clonotype. The gene calls are TRBV25-1 and TRBJ2-3; the D is unclear. Germline V lookup: CDR1 MGHDK, CDR2 SYGVNS. Deletions cut 3 bases from V and 0 bases from J, with 10 bases between. This CDR3 spans 15 amino acids. DNA for the CDR3: TGTGCCAGCAGTGACACAGCGTCTAGCACAGATACGCAGTATTTT. Its translation: CASSDTASSTDTQYF.

The chain recombines TRBV4-1 with TRBJ2-3, with 10 nucleotides matching TRBD2. J lost 2 bases, V lost 0 bases, and 5 bases had no gene match. The CDR3 extends over 17 amino acids. Per germline, CDR1 MGHRA and CDR2 YSYEKL. The DNA of the CDR3 is TGCGCCAGCAGCCAAGAGAAACTAGCGGGAATCACAGATACGCAGTATTTT. It encodes CASSQEKLAGITDTQYF.

This clonotype was counted only a few times. This chain connects TRBV11-2 to TRBJ1-1, with D unclear. The CDR3 sequence is 13 residues long. Trimming removed 3 bases from V and 2 bases from J, with 7 bases in between. Germline V CDR1 and CDR2: SGHAT, FQNNGV. The CDR3 bases are TGTGCCAGCAGCTTCGCCATCAACACTGAAGCTTTCTTT. This gives the protein CASSFAINTEAFF. The variable domain in full, with the rest retrieved from reference TRBV11-2 and TRBJ1-1, is EAGVAQSPRYKIIEKRQSVAFWCNPISGHATLYWYQQILGQGPKLLIQFQNNGVVDDSQLPKDRFSAERLKGVDSTLKIQPAKLEDSAVYLCASSFAINTEAFFGQGTRLTVV.

The CDR3 DNA follows: TGTGCCAGCAGCCAGAGGGGGCTTGGCTACACCTTC. Amino acid sequence: CASSQRGLGYTF. This chain links TRBV7-2 with TRBJ1-2, with 7 bases matching TRBD1. From germline, CDR1 is SGHTA and CDR2 FQGNSA. V lost 5 bases, J lost 7 bases, and 4 bases stayed unmatched. The CDR3 spans 12 residues.

This sequence joins TRBV7-3 and TRBJ2-3; 9 positions match TRBD2. Germline V gene sequence: CDR1 SGHTA, CDR2 FQGTGA. Losses at the gene ends were 0 bases for V and 6 bases for J; bases not matched to a gene: 10. The CDR3 length is 17 residues. CDR3: CASSLTPAGGLADTQYF. The CDR3 nucleotides are TGTGCCAGCAGCTTAACCCCAGCGGGAGGCCTTGCGGATACGCAGTATTTT.

The chain is built from TRBV19 and TRBJ2-5; 7 bases fit TRBD1. CDR3 length: 13 residues. Germline CDR1 is LNHDA and CDR2 is SQIVND (reference sequence). V lost 7 bases to trimming and J lost 5 bases; unmatched junction nucleotides: 7. In DNA, the CDR3 is TGTGCCAGTAAACAGGGGAATGGCGAGACCCAGTACTTC. It translates to CASKQGNGETQYF.

This chain links TRBV5-1 with TRBJ2-7; D may be TRBD1 (5 bases). The CDR3 loop spans 14 amino acids. V was trimmed by 0 bases and J by 3 bases, leaving 10 bases between them. CDR1 is SGHRS, CDR2 YFSETQ, per germline. The CDR3 reads CASSLDGQYYEQYF. The DNA of the CDR3 is TGCGCCAGCAGCTTGGACGGACAATACTACGAGCAGTACTTC.

This clonotype has only a few counts. The chain recombines TRBV6-6 with TRBJ2-5; 9 bases match TRBD2. V lost 3 bases, J lost 1 base, and 9 bases stayed unmatched. Germline V gives CDR1 MNHNY, CDR2 SVGAGI (reference sequence). This CDR3 contains 17 residues. CDR3 sequence (DNA): TGTGCCAGCAGTTATAGGCGGGGGGGCTATCTCCAAGAGACCCAGTACTTC. Its protein is CASSYRRGGYLQETQYF.

The chain couples TRBV6-5 to TRBJ1-2; tentatively, D is TRBD1 (5 bases). There are 11 residues in the CDR3. V was clipped by 6 bases and J by 8 bases, with 10 bases between them. Germline CDR1 is MNHEY and CDR2 is SVGAGI. CDR3 DNA sequence: TGTGCCAGCAGATCACAGGCCGGCTACACCTTC. Translating it yields CASRSQAGYTF.

This chain connects TRBV12-3 or TRBV12-4 to TRBJ1-1; no firm D call. The CDR3 extends over 14 amino acids. Deletions cut 5 bases from V and 0 bases from J, with 10 bases between. The CDR3 region is CASSRTLMNTEAFF. The CDR3, as DNA: TGTGCCAGCAGTCGGACCCTGATGAACACTGAAGCTTTCTTT.

The chain couples TRBV5-1 to TRBJ2-1, with 11 bases lining up with TRBD2. This CDR3 comprises 16 residues. The V gene's germline CDR1 is SGHRS and CDR2 YFSETQ. The junction had 7 bases not matched to a gene; V was cut back by 4 bases and J by 4 bases. The DNA of the CDR3 is TGCGCCAGCAGCCCAGGGACTAGCGGTTTTTACAATGAGCAGTTCTTC. Protein product: CASSPGTSGFYNEQFF.

The chain recombines TRBV12-5 with TRBJ2-1, with 7 bases that match TRBD1. V trimming: 5 bases; J trimming: 0 bases; junction bases outside the gene matches: 4. Germline V gene data show CDR1 as LGHNT and CDR2 as FRNRAP. CDR3 length equals 15 residues. This CDR3 is CASGEGQSSYNEQFF. The CDR3 coding sequence is TGTGCTAGTGGTGAGGGACAGAGCTCCTACAATGAGCAGTTCTTC.

The rearrangement joins TRBV7-9 to TRBJ1-2; D ambiguous. CDR1 is SEHNR, CDR2 FQNEAQ, per germline (reference sequence). This CDR3 is built from 12 residues. Trimming removed 5 bases from V and 4 bases from J, with 8 bases in between. The CDR3 bases are TGTGCCAGCAGCGAAACCATCTATGGCTACACCTTC. Its translation is CASSETIYGYTF.